The next 24 T cell receptor beta chains were all read from a single sample in a study of T cells in women clearing cervical HPV infection. Clones were read by immunoSEQ multiplex PCR, and TCRdb kept only the in-frame ones, dropping some. The table lists tens of thousands of clones, with roughly 4.2% in the top ten. Sequences were obtained from blood buffy coat. The source of these receptors is a woman between 18 and 70 years old with a cervical HPV16 infection that either progressed to CIN3+ or cleared (not recorded which).

Worth noting for this clone: The read comes to an end 3 residues before the CDR3 does, leaving the germline J gene to fill in the end. This rearrangement joins TRBV20-1 to TRBJ1-1, with 8 bases aligning to TRBD1. CDR1 DFQATT and CDR2 SNEGSKA come from the germline V gene (reference sequence). The CDR3 covers 15 residues. The ends lost 0 bases at V and 7 bases at J; junction bases unmatched: 10. Partial CDR3 DNA: TGCAGTGCTAGAGACCAATATACAGGGGGTCATGAA. This sequence encodes CSARDQYTGGHE. The complete CDR3 reads CSARDQYTGGHEAFF.

For this clone: The read comes to an end 3 residues before the CDR3 does, leaving the germline J gene to fill in the end. The chain uses TRBV7-9 and TRBJ2-3, with 8 nucleotides matching TRBD1. The CDR3 runs 14 residues. J lost 6 bases, V lost 5 bases, and 7 bases had no gene match. From germline, CDR1 is SEHNR and CDR2 FQNEAQ (reference sequence). The CDR3 protein is CASSKQGEEDTQYF. The sequenced CDR3 bases are TGTGCCAGCAGCAAACAGGGGGAAGAGGATACG.

On this clone itself: With the read ending 3 residues before the CDR3 end, the germline J gene is used to fill in that end. Other DNA sequences from this sample encode an identical CDR3 as well. The chain links TRBV29-1 to TRBJ1-1; maybe TRBD1 (5 bases). Trimming cost V 6 bases and J 1 base, with 6 bases left between them. The germline V gene encodes CDR1 SQVTM and CDR2 ANQGSEA. The length of the CDR3 is 11 residues. The part of the CDR3 DNA that was read is TGCAGCGTCACAGGGAACACTGAA. Translation gives CSVTGNTE. The full CDR3 reads CSVTGNTEAFF.

On this clone itself: The read falls 3 residues short of the CDR3 end, and the missing part is taken from the germline J gene. The J gene is TRBJ2-5, the V gene TRBV27; possibly TRBD1 for D (5 bases). Germline V gene lookup returns CDR1 MNHEY and CDR2 SMNVEV (reference sequence). V was trimmed by 2 bases and J by 4 bases, leaving 8 bases between them. The CDR3 consists of 13 residues. CDR3 sequence: CASSLLQGETQYF. CDR3 bases read: TGTGCCAGCAGTTTACTCCAGGGAGAGACC.

As for this clone: The read comes to an end 3 residues before the CDR3 does, leaving the germline J gene to fill in the end. The rearrangement links TRBV2 to TRBJ2-1; D is perhaps TRBD2 (6 bases). With 7 bases removed from V and 0 bases from J, the gap between germline ends came to 19 bases. Germline-derived CDR1 and CDR2 are SNHLY and FYNNEI. The CDR3 contains 17 residues. This CDR3 is CASTAGLLLGSYNEQFF. The DNA read from the CDR3 is TGTGCCAGCACCGCCGGACTACTCCTCGGCTCCTACAATGAG.

The CDR3 sequence is CASSLAGQGGYEQYF. The DNA read from the CDR3 is TGTGCCAGCAGCTTGGCGGGACAGGGAGGGTACGAG. The chain employs TRBV7-6 and TRBJ2-7, with 9 bases that match TRBD1. The read ends 3 residues before the CDR3 terminus; that terminus is restored from the germline J gene. This CDR3 spans 15 amino acids. Germline-derived CDR1 and CDR2 are SGHVS and FNYEAQ. The trim removed 3 bases at V and 4 bases at J, leaving 7 bases unmatched.

On this clone itself: The CDR3 extends 3 residues past the end of the read, so its final part is completed from the germline J gene. The V and J genes are TRBV5-1 and TRBJ2-5; maybe TRBD2 (7 bases). The V end was cut by 0 bases, the J end by 2 bases, with 8 bases between. The CDR3 consists of 14 residues. Germline-derived CDR1 and CDR2 are SGHRS and YFSETQ. The sequenced CDR3 bases are TGCGCCAGCAGCTTGGAGGGGGGGCAAGAGACC. It yields the protein CASSLEGGQET. The complete CDR3 reads CASSLEGGQETQYF.

On this clone itself: Coverage ceases 3 residues before the CDR3 finishes, and the germline J gene fills in the end. The chain uses TRBV29-1 and TRBJ2-5; 10 bases are a match to TRBD1. Trimming cost V 7 bases and J 6 bases; bases outside gene matches: 5. The CDR3 length is 12 residues. CDR1 and CDR2 from the germline V gene are SQVTM and ANQGSEA. The CDR3 bases that were read are TGCAGCGCACGGGACAGGGGACAGACC. The encoded protein is CSARDRGQT. The full CDR3 reads CSARDRGQTQYF.

With regard to this clone: The read is 3 residues too short to cover the CDR3 end, so that end is filled in from the germline J gene. The gene calls are TRBV10-1 and TRBJ2-3; 10 bases match TRBD2. CDR3 length: 16 residues. Germline CDR1 and CDR2: WNHNN and SYGVQD (reference sequence). V trimming: 0 bases; J trimming: 1 base; junction bases outside the gene matches: 1. The CDR3 sequence: CASSESLAGGTDTQYF. CDR3 DNA (partial): TGCGCCAGCAGTGAGTCGCTAGCGGGAGGCACAGATACG.

To note about this clone: The read stops 3 residues short of the end of the CDR3; the missing end is completed from the germline J gene. The rearrangement uses TRBV20-1 and TRBJ1-1; D gene unclear. The CDR3 covers 13 residues. The V end lost 4 bases, the J end lost 2 bases, and 11 bases lay between the germline ends. The germline gives CDR1 DFQATT, CDR2 SNEGSKA (reference sequence). The CDR3 bases that were read are TGCAGTGCTAAAAACACGTTCAACACTGAA. This encodes CSAKNTFNTE. In full, the CDR3 reads CSAKNTFNTEAFF.

About this clone: With the read ending 3 residues before the CDR3 end, the germline J gene is used to fill in that end. The chain is built from TRBV12-3 or TRBV12-4 and TRBJ1-1, with a weak D call TRBD1 (6 bases). This CDR3 region has 13 residues. V lost 5 bases and J lost 1, with 8 bases in between. CDR3 sequence: CASSTGQNTEAFF. Partial CDR3 DNA: TGTGCCAGCAGTACGGGACAGAACACTGAA.

As for this clone: The CDR3 end falls 3 residues outside the read, so it is completed with the germline J gene. V gene TRBV5-1 combines with J gene TRBJ2-1, with 10 bases identical to TRBD2. The CDR3 runs to 14 residues. J was trimmed by 7 bases and V by 6 bases; bases with no gene match: 7. Germline V gene lookup returns CDR1 SGHRS and CDR2 YFSETQ. The covered CDR3 bases are TGCGCCAGCACCCTCAGCGGGAGGGTAAATGAG. This sequence encodes CASTLSGRVNE. The entire CDR3 protein is CASTLSGRVNEQFF.

About this clone: The read ends 3 residues early relative to the CDR3; the germline J gene fills the gap. The genes are TRBV5-6 and TRBJ1-3, with D possibly being TRBD1 (6 bases). The germline V gene has CDR1 SGHDT and CDR2 YYEEEE. Trimming took off 4 bases at V and 4 bases at J, with 15 bases between the two ends. This CDR3 contains 15 residues. The covered CDR3 bases are TGTGCCAGCAGCCCCTACAGGGAGCCCGGAAACACC. It specifies CASSPYREPGNT. The full CDR3 protein is CASSPYREPGNTIYF.

On this clone itself: The CDR3 end lies 3 residues beyond the end of the read and is filled in from the germline J gene. The genes are TRBV3-1 (or the pseudogene TRBV3-2) and TRBJ2-3, with D perhaps matching TRBD2 (6 bases). Trimming took off 1 base at V and 2 bases at J, with 19 bases between the two ends. The CDR3 spans 18 residues. CDR1 is LGHDT and CDR2 is YNNKEL in the germline V gene (reference sequence). The CDR3 bases that were read are TGTGCCAGCAGCCAAGTCAGGCTGGGCGGGGAATACACAGATACG. This sequence encodes CASSQVRLGGEYTDT. The full CDR3 is CASSQVRLGGEYTDTQYF.

For this clone: Read data end 3 residues before the CDR3 end; the end is taken from the germline J gene. The genes are TRBV20-1 and TRBJ2-7, with D hard to call. The CDR3 runs 14 residues. The V end was cut by 0 bases, the J end by 3 bases, with 12 bases between. The V gene's germline CDR1 is DFQATT and CDR2 SNEGSKA (reference sequence). The CDR3 here is CSARDPSKDYEQYF. CDR3 DNA (partial): TGCAGTGCTAGAGATCCCAGTAAAGACTACGAG.

As for this clone: The read ends 3 residues shy of where the CDR3 ends; the end is completed using the germline J gene. The chain is built from TRBV10-3 and TRBJ2-3; 12 bases agree with TRBD2. The V gene end was trimmed by 11 bases and the J gene end by 7 bases; junction bases not matched to a gene: 10. CDR1 ENHRY and CDR2 SYGVKD come from the germline V gene. There are 14 residues in the CDR3. CDR3 bases read: TGTGCCGTATTGACTAGCGGGAGTGATAATACG. It is translated as CAVLTSGSDNT. The complete CDR3 reads CAVLTSGSDNTQYF.

With regard to this clone: The read ends 3 residues shy of where the CDR3 ends; the end is completed using the germline J gene. The chain joins TRBV7-1 to TRBJ2-1; TRBD2 agrees at 10 bases. TRBV7-1 is given ORF status, its function remaining uncertain. Germline trimming cut 5 bases from V and 0 bases from J; bases unmatched to any gene: 16. The CDR3 extends over 20 amino acids. The CDR3 bases that were read are TGTGCCAGCAGCGCAGGCCAGCGGGGGGGCTTTTCAAGCTCCTACAATGAG. This encodes CASSAGQRGGFSSSYNE. Given in full, the CDR3 is CASSAGQRGGFSSSYNEQFF.

The sequenced CDR3 bases are TGTGCCAGCAGCTTAGACACATCTCAAGAGACC. Protein product: CASSLDTSQET. The entire CDR3 protein is CASSLDTSQETQYF. The chain joins TRBV7-2 to TRBJ2-5; no clear D. The CDR3 goes on 3 residues after the read ends, and that part is filled in from the germline J gene. Trimming cost V 1 base and J 2 bases, with 8 bases left between them. This CDR3 spans 14 amino acids. Germline V gene sequence: CDR1 SGHTA, CDR2 FQGNSA.

Comment on this clone: The read ends 3 residues before the CDR3 terminus; that terminus is restored from the germline J gene. The chain recombines TRBV13 with TRBJ2-4, with 7 bases fitting TRBD2. The CDR3 is 17 residues long. The germline V gene encodes CDR1 PRHDT and CDR2 FYEKMQ (reference sequence). The V segment lost 5 bases and the J segment 1 base; nucleotides outside the gene matches: 11. Here the CDR3 reads CASSPQGMGGAKNIQYF. Partial CDR3 DNA: TGTGCCAGCAGCCCCCAGGGCATGGGGGGGGCCAAAAACATT.

A note on this clone: The read ends 3 residues before the CDR3 terminus; that terminus is restored from the germline J gene. The V gene is TRBV5-4, the J gene TRBJ2-3, with TRBD2 matching over 11 bases. This CDR3 comprises 16 residues. V shed 1 base and J 3 bases; nucleotides not matched to a gene: 4. From germline, CDR1 is SGHNT and CDR2 YYREEE (reference sequence). The CDR3 sequence: CASSLRLAGKTDTQYF. The CDR3 DNA, read in part, is TGTGCCAGCAGCTTGCGACTAGCGGGGAAGACAGATACG.

With respect to this clone: The read terminates 3 residues before the CDR3 end, so the remaining end is supplied by the germline J gene. This chain joins TRBV4-2 and TRBJ2-1; 9 nucleotides match TRBD2. V trimming: 4 bases; J trimming: 3 bases; junction bases outside the gene matches: 4. Germline V CDR1 and CDR2: LGHNA, YNFKEQ. The length of the CDR3 is 15 residues. The CDR3 bases that were read are TGTGCCAGCAGCCGCAGCGGGGGGAGCTACAATGAG. Protein product: CASSRSGGSYNE. The entire CDR3 is CASSRSGGSYNEQFF.

Of note for this clone: The read finishes 3 residues shy of the CDR3 end, and the germline J gene is used to complete it. The J gene is TRBJ1-2, the V gene TRBV12-3 or TRBV12-4; D unclear. The CDR3 is 13 amino acids. V was cut by 1 base and J by 5 bases, with 8 bases left in between. CDR3 amino acids: CASSLGTGYGYTF. The CDR3 bases that were read are TGTGCCAGCAGTTTAGGGACTGGGTATGGC.

In regard to this clone: Read data end 3 residues before the CDR3 end; the end is taken from the germline J gene. This chain connects TRBV2 to TRBJ2-7; 11 bases map to TRBD2. Germline V gene lookup returns CDR1 SNHLY and CDR2 FYNNEI. V was pared by 7 bases and J by 4 bases, with 6 bases of the junction left unmatched. This CDR3 region has 14 residues. The chain's CDR3 is CASKSSGGLYEQYF. The sequenced part of the CDR3 DNA is TGTGCCAGCAAATCTAGCGGGGGGCTATACGAG.

A remark on this clone: The CDR3 end falls 3 residues outside the read, so it is completed with the germline J gene. The chain is built from TRBV7-9 and TRBJ2-3, with TRBD1 matching 10 bases. Trimming cost V 3 bases and J 1 base; bases outside gene matches: 1. The CDR3 has 15 amino acids. CDR1 is SEHNR, CDR2 FQNEAQ, per germline (reference sequence). The part of the CDR3 DNA that was read is TGTGCCAGCAGCTTTGGGACAGGGGGCACAGATACG. Amino acids: CASSFGTGGTDT. The whole CDR3 sequence is CASSFGTGGTDTQYF.